This entry lists 25 T cell receptor beta chains sequenced from one sample in a study of T-cell memory formation after mild COVID-19. Via MiXCR, TCRdb re-called the 5' RACE reads, giving one row per CDR3 protein. This table holds 300,000 to 350,000 distinct CDR3 sequences, 10% to 15% found once. The sample taken for sequencing was PBMCs or a T cell subset sorted from them (not recorded which). Source of these receptors: a man between 18 and 35 years old who had mild COVID-19 (a few samples of this study predate the infection). Cell type and time point are not known.

The chain's CDR3 is CASSLGRGQIGGYTF. CDR3 DNA: TGTGCCAGCAGCTTAGGCAGGGGGCAGATCGGTGGCTACACCTTC. This chain joins TRBV7-9 and TRBJ1-2, with 8 nucleotides matching TRBD1. The CDR3 has 15 residues. The trim removed 1 base at V and 7 bases at J, leaving 8 bases unmatched. The germline V gene encodes CDR1 SEHNR and CDR2 FQNEAQ (reference sequence).

The V gene is TRBV12-2, the J gene TRBJ2-5; the table calls TRBD2, which could not be checked here. TRBV12-2 has pseudogene status. The length of the CDR3 is 15 residues. This CDR3 is CASRSDGTTQETQYF. DNA of the CDR3: TGTGCAAGTCGCTCGGACGGGACTACCCAAGAGACCCAGTACTTC.

The chain is built from TRBV12-3 or TRBV12-4 and TRBJ1-2; D is ambiguous. Trimming took 4 bases from V and 7 from J, leaving 13 bases between them. This CDR3 comprises 13 residues. For the CDR3, the DNA is TGTGCCAGCAGTTCGACCACCGGGCGTGGCTACACCTTC. It codes for CASSSTTGRGYTF.

The chain has TRBV6-2 or TRBV6-3 and TRBJ1-1; TRBD1 matches at 8 bases. V was clipped by 1 base and J by 5 bases; unmatched bases: 6. Germline CDR1 MNHEY, CDR2 SVGEGT. The CDR3 is 15 residues long. The DNA for the CDR3 is TGTGCCAGCAGTTACTTAACAGGGGGTTGGACTGAAGCTTTCTTT. This sequence encodes CASSYLTGGWTEAFF.

This clonotype was counted many times. V usage is TRBV3-1 and J usage is TRBJ2-2; D unclear. The germline V gene encodes CDR1 LGHDT and CDR2 YNNKEL (reference sequence). CDR3 length: 12 amino acids. Trimming removed 7 bases from V and 3 bases from J, with 6 bases in between. Here the CDR3 reads CASNAYTGELFF. DNA for the CDR3: TGTGCCAGCAACGCTTACACCGGGGAGCTGTTTTTT.

V and J are TRBV28 and TRBJ2-1; 8 nucleotides match TRBD2. This CDR3 comprises 13 residues. Germline lookup yields CDR1 MDHEN and CDR2 SYDVKM. V was clipped by 8 bases and J by 9 bases; unmatched bases: 9. This chain's CDR3 is CASLNGGAGEQFF. CDR3 in DNA: TGTGCCAGCCTCAACGGGGGGGCGGGTGAGCAGTTCTTC.

In its sample, this clonotype was seen a few times. The rearrangement uses TRBV5-1 and TRBJ2-3, with 10 bases lining up with TRBD2. Losses at the gene ends were 4 bases for V and 5 bases for J; bases not matched to a gene: 10. Germline V gives CDR1 SGHRS, CDR2 YFSETQ. The length of the CDR3 is 16 residues. The CDR3, as DNA: TGCGCCAGCAGCCCGGGCCTAGCGGGGGAAAAAGATACGCAGTATTTT. Translating gives CASSPGLAGEKDTQYF.

This clonotype was observed a handful of times. The V and J genes are TRBV5-1 and TRBJ2-3; TRBD2 agrees at 9 bases. V lost 5 bases and J lost 4; bases outside the gene matches: 11. The CDR3 is 16 amino acids. Looked up from germline, CDR1 is SGHRS and CDR2 is YFSETQ. CDR3: CASRRGGGADADTQYF. The CDR3 DNA reads TGCGCCAGCAGAAGAGGCGGGGGGGCCGACGCAGATACGCAGTATTTT.

J is TRBJ2-1 and V is TRBV19; D gene unclear. This CDR3 comprises 12 residues. Trimming shortened V by 3 bases and J by 9 bases, and 9 bases separated the two germline ends. The germline V gene encodes CDR1 LNHDA and CDR2 SQIVND (reference sequence). The CDR3 DNA reads TGTGCCAGTAGTATTGGTATTTCTGAGCAGTTCTTC. Translating gives CASSIGISEQFF.

The rearrangement joins TRBV5-6 to TRBJ2-7; 8 bases fit TRBD1. Germline trimming cut 4 bases from V and 11 bases from J; bases unmatched to any gene: 8. CDR3 length: 12 residues. From germline, CDR1 is SGHDT and CDR2 YYEEEE. This CDR3 reads CASSLTGGVEYV. The CDR3 DNA follows: TGTGCCAGCAGCCTCACAGGGGGTGTAGAGTACGTC.

J is TRBJ2-7 and V is TRBV21-1; TRBD1 was called by the table and not checked on the DNA. TRBV21-1 counts as a pseudogene. This CDR3 region has 15 residues. The CDR3 reads CASSRLELTGYEQYV. The CDR3, as DNA: TGTGCCAGCAGCAGACTCGAGCTGACAGGCTACGAGCAGTACGTC.

This clonotype occurred many times. The chain recombines TRBV12-3 or TRBV12-4 with TRBJ2-5, with D possibly being TRBD1 (5 bases). The germline V and J ends were trimmed by 3 bases and 7 bases, with 12 bases remaining between them. This CDR3 spans 13 amino acids. In DNA, the CDR3 is TGTGCCAGCAGTTTGGGGCTGAAGGGGACCCAGTACTTC. Translated, it gives CASSLGLKGTQYF.

CDR3: CATSRDPFYEQYV. The CDR3, as DNA: TGTGCCACCAGCAGAGACCCCTTCTACGAGCAGTACGTC. The V call is TRBV15, the J call TRBJ2-7; D remains ambiguous. Trimming removed 0 bases from V and 3 bases from J, with 6 bases in between. This CDR3 has 13 residues. Germline V lookup: CDR1 LNHNV, CDR2 YYDKDF (reference sequence).

This clonotype was counted at least ten times. The rearrangement uses TRBV7-2 and TRBJ2-5; D perhaps matches TRBD1 (8 bases). V was trimmed by 4 bases and J by 7 bases, leaving 19 bases between them. The germline V gene has CDR1 SGHTA and CDR2 FQGNSA. The CDR3 totals 15 residues. This CDR3 is CASSSRGGQAATQYF. In nucleotides, the CDR3 is TGTGCCAGCAGCTCAAGGGGGGGACAGGCGGCGACCCAGTACTTC.

This clonotype was recorded once. CDR3 loop: CASSLGFGSAGETQYF. The CDR3, as DNA: TGTGCCAGCAGCTTAGGGTTTGGTAGCGCGGGGGAGACCCAGTACTTC. This chain connects TRBV11-2 to TRBJ2-5, with D possibly TRBD2 on 6 matching bases. The CDR3 totals 16 residues. Trimming shortened V by 1 base and J by 5 bases, and 17 bases separated the two germline ends. The germline V gene encodes CDR1 SGHAT and CDR2 FQNNGV.

Here the CDR3 reads CASSFVRGYEKLFF. The CDR3 DNA is TGTGCCAGCAGCTTCGTCAGGGGGTACGAAAAACTGTTTTTT. This sequence joins TRBV5-6 and TRBJ1-4; TRBD1 matches 7 bases. This CDR3 is built from 14 residues. V was clipped by 2 bases and J by 8 bases; unmatched bases: 6. Germline CDR1 reads SGHDT; CDR2 reads YYEEEE.

J is TRBJ1-1 and V is TRBV6-5, with a possible D match to TRBD1 (6 bases). Germline values: CDR1 MNHEY, CDR2 SVGAGI. The CDR3 has 11 amino acids. V was clipped by 6 bases and J by 8 bases, with 10 bases between them. The CDR3 nucleotides read TGTGCCAGCAGCCAAGGGGGAGAAGCTTTCTTT. Translation gives CASSQGGEAFF.

The CDR3 sequence: CASSERAYEQYF. The CDR3 bases are TGCGCCAGCAGTGAAAGGGCTTACGAGCAGTACTTC. This chain uses TRBV10-2 with TRBJ2-7, with no clear D. Germline CDR1 WSHSY, CDR2 SAAADI. Trimming removed 3 bases at V and 4 bases at J, with 7 bases between. The CDR3 is 12 amino acids.

This clonotype was detected a few times. The chain combines TRBV7-8 with TRBJ1-1; possible D gene TRBD1, 6 bases. The CDR3 sequence is 17 residues long. CDR1 and CDR2 from the germline V gene are SGHVS and FQNEAQ. The V end was cut by 0 bases, the J end by 3 bases, with 17 bases between. The CDR3 protein is CASSLAQSGVGYTEAFF. As DNA, the CDR3 is TGTGCCAGCAGCTTAGCGCAGTCAGGGGTGGGGTACACTGAAGCTTTCTTT.

This clonotype showed up just once. This sequence joins TRBV12-5 and TRBJ2-3; tentatively, D is TRBD1 (5 bases). Per the germline V gene, CDR1 is LGHNT and CDR2 is FRNRAP. Between the trimmed V and J ends, which lost 6 bases and 5 bases, there was a span of 12 bases. CDR3 length: 13 residues. Here the CDR3 DNA reads TGTGCTAGTGGGGACCAGGGTAGAGATACGCAGTATTTT. This encodes CASGDQGRDTQYF.

The sample holds a few counts of this clonotype. The chain joins TRBV20-1 to TRBJ2-3, with TRBD2 matching 7 bases. Germline V lookup: CDR1 DFQATT, CDR2 SNEGSKA (reference sequence). The CDR3 covers 15 residues. The V and J ends lost 5 bases and 4 bases, in that order; junction bases with no gene match: 12. The CDR3 nucleotides read TGCAGTGCTCTGAGGGCTAGCGGCGGCCCAGATACGCAGTATTTT. Translated, it gives CSALRASGGPDTQYF.

This clonotype turned up a few times. The gene calls are TRBV5-1 and TRBJ1-2, with a possible D match to TRBD1 (6 bases). Deletions cut 3 bases from V and 4 bases from J, with 16 bases between. Germline CDR1 is SGHRS and CDR2 is YFSETQ. The CDR3 totals 15 residues. CDR3 amino acids: CASSWGGQRGYGYTF. CDR3 coding DNA: TGCGCCAGCAGCTGGGGAGGACAGCGAGGCTATGGCTACACCTTC.

This clonotype has just a few counts. This rearrangement joins TRBV7-3 to TRBJ2-6, with D perhaps matching TRBD2 (6 bases). The germline V gene has CDR1 SGHTA and CDR2 FQGTGA. The V end was cut by 2 bases, the J end by 1 base, with 21 bases between. The CDR3 has 20 residues. In DNA form, the CDR3 reads TGTGCCAGCAGCTTACGGCCTCTACGGGACTCCCTTTCTGGGGCCAACGTCCTGACTTTC. Protein: CASSLRPLRDSLSGANVLTF.

This clonotype was detected only a few times. V usage is TRBV7-8 and J usage is TRBJ1-1; D unclear. V gave up 2 bases and J gave up 2 bases, with 9 bases separating them. The CDR3 spans 14 residues. Per the germline V gene, CDR1 is SGHVS and CDR2 is FQNEAQ. This CDR3 is CASSLLGTNTEAFF. CDR3 in DNA: TGTGCCAGCAGCTTACTGGGAACAAACACTGAAGCTTTCTTT.

This clonotype was picked up a small number of times. J is TRBJ1-2 and V is TRBV12-3 or TRBV12-4, with D possibly TRBD1 on 5 matching bases. This CDR3 contains 13 residues. V was cut by 5 bases and J by 5 bases, with 12 bases left in between. The DNA for the CDR3 is TGTGCCAGCAGTCCGGGACGGGAGTATGGCTACACCTTC. Translated, it gives CASSPGREYGYTF.